Below are 9 T cell receptor beta chains sequenced from a single sample in a study of early T cells in non-severe SARS-CoV-2 infection. TCRdb passed the 5' RACE reads through MiXCR, listing each CDR3 protein once. In the table there are tens of thousands of distinct CDR3 sequences, roughly 7.1% of which are singletons. The source material was whole blood. The receptor source for this set is an adult who was a healthcare worker with PCR-confirmed SARS-CoV-2 infection or an uninfected control (not recorded which).

This clonotype was counted only a few times. The chain is built from TRBV5-6 and TRBJ2-3; perhaps TRBD2 as D (6 bases). The CDR3 is 13 amino acids. Germline CDR1 reads SGHDT; CDR2 reads YYEEEE. Trimming took off 0 bases at V and 6 bases at J, with 8 bases between the two ends. In nucleotides, the CDR3 is TGTGCCAGCAGCTTGGCGACTAGGGATACGCAGTATTTT. It yields the protein CASSLATRDTQYF.

This clonotype has only a few counts. The V and J genes are TRBV5-1 and TRBJ2-7; D uncertain. Germline V gives CDR1 SGHRS, CDR2 YFSETQ. CDR3 length equals 14 residues. Trimming cost V 0 bases and J 3 bases, with 10 bases left between them. The CDR3 region has the DNA TGCGCCAGCAGCTTGGCATCGGGCAGCTACGAGCAGTACTTC. The encoded protein is CASSLASGSYEQYF.

This clonotype has a count of ten or more. The J gene is TRBJ1-1, the V gene TRBV6-2 or TRBV6-3, with TRBD1 as a possible D gene (5 bases). This CDR3 has 13 residues. Trimming removed 6 bases from V and 6 bases from J, with 14 bases in between. Germline V CDR1 and CDR2: MNHEY, SVGEGT. The CDR3 coding sequence is TGTGCCAGCAGCCCCGCAGGGTGGGCTGAAGCTTTCTTT. Its protein product is CASSPAGWAEAFF.

DNA for the CDR3: TGTGCCAGCAGCTCGAGAGGACAGGGGACCGGGGAGCTGTTTTTT. Amino acids: CASSSRGQGTGELFF. V gene TRBV11-3 combines with J gene TRBJ2-2, with 9 positions matching TRBD1. After removal of 4 bases from V and 5 bases from J, the junction contained 5 bases not matched to a gene. Germline values: CDR1 SGHNT, CDR2 YENEEA. The CDR3 has 15 amino acids.

Many counts were recorded for this clonotype. This sequence joins TRBV5-1 and TRBJ2-7; possibly TRBD1 for D (6 bases). The CDR3 loop spans 16 amino acids. Germline CDR1 reads SGHRS; CDR2 reads YFSETQ. The ends were cut back, 0 bases at V and 0 bases at J, with 13 bases in the middle. In DNA, the CDR3 is TGCGCCAGCAGCTTGGCCTCAACAGGGAGCTCCTACGAGCAGTACTTC. Protein: CASSLASTGSSYEQYF.

This clonotype was recorded a few times. The V call is TRBV11-1, the J call TRBJ2-5; D unresolved. V was cut by 0 bases and J by 2 bases, with 7 bases left in between. The CDR3 runs to 14 residues. Germline V lookup: CDR1 SGHAT, CDR2 FQDESV (reference sequence). The CDR3 DNA is TGTGCCAGCAGCTTAGCGCAGGTGCAAGAGACCCAGTACTTC. As protein: CASSLAQVQETQYF.

This chain links TRBV12-3 or TRBV12-4 with TRBJ1-2; TRBD1 is a possible D gene (6 bases). V was shortened by 6 bases and J by 4 bases, with 12 bases between the two germline ends. The CDR3 consists of 13 residues. CDR3 residues: CASRSTGTYGYTF. CDR3 DNA sequence: TGTGCCAGCAGATCGACAGGCACCTATGGCTACACCTTC.

This clonotype was observed a few times. CDR3 sequence reads: CASSPPLGGQFF. For the CDR3, the DNA is TGTGCCAGCAGCCCCCCTTTGGGCGGGCAGTTCTTC. This chain joins TRBV7-8 and TRBJ2-1; D call uncertain. Germline values: CDR1 SGHVS, CDR2 FQNEAQ. The germline V and J ends were trimmed by 5 bases and 12 bases, with 14 bases remaining between them. The CDR3 extends over 12 amino acids.

This clonotype was seen at least ten times. The genes are TRBV3-1 and TRBJ2-7; 14 bases fit TRBD2. The germline gives CDR1 LGHDT, CDR2 YNNKEL (reference sequence). This CDR3 comprises 16 residues. The V segment lost 2 bases and the J segment 7 bases; nucleotides outside the gene matches: 7. The chain's CDR3 is CASSQQGTSGGTEQYF. CDR3 bases: TGTGCCAGCAGCCAACAAGGGACTAGCGGGGGTACGGAGCAGTACTTC.